Following are 13 T cell receptor beta chains from one sample sequenced in a study of CD8 T cells in Susac syndrome. Random-hexamer reverse transcription was applied to roughly 0.45 to 1 ug RNA. TCRdb itself ran the immunoSEQ multiplex PCR reads through MiXCR, one entry per CDR3 protein. Here the sample spans fewer than 150,000 distinct CDR3 sequences, over 90% being singletons. The source material was CD8+ T cells from PBMCs. The receptors were sampled from a human donor with Susac syndrome.

This chain joins TRBV7-9 and TRBJ2-2; D is unresolved. With 5 bases removed from V and 5 bases from J, the gap between germline ends came to 9 bases. The CDR3 spans 13 residues. From germline, CDR1 is SEHNR and CDR2 FQNEAQ (reference sequence). The DNA for the CDR3 is TGTGCCAGCAGCCTTCAGGAAACCGGGGAGCTGTTTTTT. Amino acid sequence: CASSLQETGELFF. The variable domain in full, completed from reference TRBV7-9 and TRBJ2-2, reads DTGVSQNPRHKITKRGQNVTFRCDPISEHNRLYWYRQTLGQGPEFLTYFQNEAQLEKSRLLSDRFSAERPKGSFSTLEIQRTEQGDSAMYLCASSLQETGELFFGEGSRLTVL.

This sequence joins TRBV4-1 and TRBJ2-1, with 10 bases matching TRBD2. In germline, CDR1 is MGHRA, CDR2 YSYEKL. The CDR3 spans 16 residues. The V and J ends lost 3 bases and 2 bases, in that order; junction bases with no gene match: 4. The CDR3 nucleotides read TGCGCCAGCAGCCATCCCACTAGCGGGACCTACAATGAGCAGTTCTTC. This codes for CASSHPTSGTYNEQFF.

The chain employs TRBV3-1 and TRBJ2-2; TRBD1 agrees at 9 bases. V was clipped by 1 base and J by 4 bases; unmatched bases: 13. CDR1 is LGHDT and CDR2 is YNNKEL in the germline V gene (reference sequence). The CDR3 has 19 amino acids. The DNA for the CDR3 is TGTGCCAGCAGCCAAGTTGCCAACAGGGGGCCCTCGGGCACCGGGGAGCTGTTTTTT. It specifies CASSQVANRGPSGTGELFF.

The genes are TRBV30 and TRBJ2-2; TRBD1 matches at 7 bases. The germline gives CDR1 GTSNPN, CDR2 SVGIG (reference sequence). The CDR3 runs 13 residues. J gave up 4 bases and V 1 base, and 0 bases lay outside the gene matches. The CDR3: CAWSEGATGELFF. CDR3 DNA: TGTGCCTGGAGTGAGGGGGCCACCGGGGAGCTGTTTTTT.

The genes are TRBV25-1 and TRBJ2-3; TRBD2 might be the D (5 bases). Between the trimmed V and J ends, which lost 5 bases and 2 bases, there was a span of 17 bases. Germline V gene lookup returns CDR1 MGHDK and CDR2 SYGVNS. This CDR3 region has 16 residues. As DNA, the CDR3 is TGTGCCAGCAGTTCTATATGGACTGAGGACACAGATACGCAGTATTTT. The encoded protein is CASSSIWTEDTDTQYF.

The chain couples TRBV7-9 to TRBJ1-1, with D perhaps matching TRBD1 (5 bases). V was trimmed by 1 base and J by 2 bases, leaving 11 bases between them. Germline CDR1 is SEHNR and CDR2 is FQNEAQ (reference sequence). This CDR3 has 15 amino acids. CDR3 residues: CASSLDDSSNTEAFF. In DNA form, the CDR3 reads TGTGCCAGCAGCTTAGATGACAGTTCTAACACTGAAGCTTTCTTT.

The chain carries TRBV7-8 and TRBJ2-1; 10 bases are shared with TRBD2. The CDR3 covers 21 residues. V shed 6 bases and J 0 bases; nucleotides not matched to a gene: 20. Germline V gene sequence: CDR1 SGHVS, CDR2 FQNEAQ. DNA for the CDR3: TGTGCCAGCAGTCCTACACCGCCCCCGGGGACTAGCGACAGCTCCTACAATGAGCAGTTCTTC. Protein sequence: CASSPTPPPGTSDSSYNEQFF.

The chain has TRBV5-1 and TRBJ2-5; 11 positions match TRBD2. CDR1 is SGHRS and CDR2 is YFSETQ in the germline V gene. The CDR3 runs to 15 residues. The trim removed 6 bases at V and 5 bases at J, leaving 9 bases unmatched. Here the CDR3 reads CASTVAGGPSETQYF. The CDR3 bases are TGCGCCAGCACGGTAGCGGGAGGGCCTTCTGAGACCCAGTACTTC.

V is TRBV6-1 and J is TRBJ2-2, with 7 positions matching TRBD2. The CDR3 runs 17 residues. Germline CDR1 is MNHNS and CDR2 is SASEGT. Trimming removed 2 bases from V and 1 base from J; junction bases left unmatched: 7. This CDR3 reads CASSETTSSWNTGELFF. The CDR3 DNA sequence: TGTGCCAGCAGTGAAACGACTAGCAGCTGGAACACCGGGGAGCTGTTTTTT.

The chain has TRBV27 and TRBJ2-3; 7 nucleotides align to TRBD2. Looked up from germline, CDR1 is MNHEY and CDR2 is SMNVEV (reference sequence). The V gene end was trimmed by 3 bases and the J gene end by 0 bases; junction bases not matched to a gene: 3. This CDR3 is built from 15 residues. CDR3 sequence reads: CASSLASGSTDTQYF. The CDR3, as DNA: TGTGCCAGCAGTTTGGCTAGCGGAAGCACAGATACGCAGTATTTT.

The chain joins TRBV11-2 to TRBJ2-1; possible D gene TRBD2, 6 bases. Trimming stripped 5 bases from V and 14 bases from J, with 16 bases between. The CDR3 runs 12 residues. Germline CDR1 reads SGHAT; CDR2 reads FQNNGV. CDR3 in DNA: TGTGCCAGCAGCGCGAGACTAGGCGGTGAGTTCTTC. Its translation: CASSARLGGEFF.

The CDR3: CATSRAELTSGRREQYF. The DNA for the CDR3 is TGTGCCACCAGCAGAGCAGAGCTAACTAGCGGGAGGCGCGAGCAGTACTTC. The gene calls are TRBV15 and TRBJ2-7; 12 bases match TRBD2. J was trimmed by 6 bases and V by 1 base; bases with no gene match: 10. This CDR3 has 17 amino acids. Per germline, CDR1 LNHNV and CDR2 YYDKDF (reference sequence). Full variable domain (remainder filled in from reference TRBV15 and TRBJ2-7): DAMVIQNPRYQVTQFGKPVTLSCSQTLNHNVMYWYQQKSSQAPKLLFHYYDKDFNNEADTPDNFQSRRPNTSFCFLDIRSPGLGDTAMYLCATSRAELTSGRREQYFGPGTRLTVT.

For the CDR3, the DNA is TGTGCCAGTAGTAGCAGACTAGCGGCTTACAATGAGCAGTTCTTC. Its protein product is CASSSRLAAYNEQFF. This chain connects TRBV19 to TRBJ2-1; TRBD2 matches 9 bases. The CDR3 totals 15 residues. V was clipped by 4 bases and J by 4 bases; unmatched bases: 5. CDR1 and CDR2 from the germline V gene are LNHDA and SQIVND (reference sequence). Based on the CDR3 plus reference TRBV19 and TRBJ2-1, the full variable domain is DGGITQSPKYLFRKEGQNVTLSCEQNLNHDAMYWYRQDPGQGLRLIYYSQIVNDFQKGDIAEGYSVSREKKESFPLTVTSAQKNPTAFYLCASSSRLAAYNEQFFGPGTRLTVL.